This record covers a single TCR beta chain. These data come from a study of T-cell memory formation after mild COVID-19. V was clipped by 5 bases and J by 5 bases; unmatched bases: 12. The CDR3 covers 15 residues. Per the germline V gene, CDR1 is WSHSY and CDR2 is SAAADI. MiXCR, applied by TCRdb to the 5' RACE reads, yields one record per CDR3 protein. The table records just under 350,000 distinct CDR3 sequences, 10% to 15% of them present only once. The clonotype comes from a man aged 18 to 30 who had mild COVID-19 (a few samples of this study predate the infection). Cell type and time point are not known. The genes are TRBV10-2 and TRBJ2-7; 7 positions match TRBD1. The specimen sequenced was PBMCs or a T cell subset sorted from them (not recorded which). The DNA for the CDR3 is TGCGCCAGCAGTACAGACAGGGCCCCCCGGGACGAGCAGTACTTC. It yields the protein CASSTDRAPRDEQYF.